This entry features one T cell receptor (beta chain) sequence. The CDR3 totals 13 residues. Germline V gives CDR1 LGHDT, CDR2 YNNKEL (reference sequence). V lost 10 bases and J lost 10; bases outside the gene matches: 11. The sample belongs to a study of blood T cell repertoires in COVID-19. Across the study: Nucleic acid was either cDNA or gDNA, and it came from T cells, B-cell-depleted T cells, or PBMCs.

The authors' processing: It was from reference gene primer amplification that nucleated cell counts were estimated. The assay was immunoSEQ multiplex PCR, and TCRdb's table has in-frame clones only and misses some. V and J calls and clone size follow that table, whereas D and trimming were derived from the DNA. The table includes 23,000 or so clones, about 86% detected once. This sequence joins TRBV3-1 (or the pseudogene TRBV3-2) and TRBJ2-1; the match to TRBD2 covers 9 bases. The source is a man in his sixties or seventies with acute or convalescent COVID-19. The sequenced material came from peripheral blood. As DNA, the CDR3 is TGTGCCACCTCTTCCGGGACTAGCAGGGAGCAGTTCTTC. This codes for CATSSGTSREQFF.